This TCR beta chain was found in a study of blood T cell repertoires in COVID-19. Study-level information: Samples came from the United States, Italy and Spain, spanning acute and convalescent COVID-19. T cells, B-cell-depleted T cells, or PBMCs provided the cDNA or gDNA that served as material.

Those enrolled in Seattle joined during active infection and were followed longitudinally afterward. Per the original methods: Amplifying reference gene primers gave estimates of nucleated cell counts. Sequenced by immunoSEQ multiplex PCR; TCRdb stores in-frame clones only, minus some. The V and J calls and clone size were taken over from that table, and D and trimming were inferred from the DNA. The data contain more than 15,000 clones, about 89% of them singletons. Germline V gives CDR1 SGHAT, CDR2 FQNNGV. With V trimmed by 5 bases and J by 1 base, 6 bases remained unmatched. The CDR3 contains 17 residues.

The clonotype was recovered from a woman aged 80 or over with COVID-19, enrolled during active disease. The sequenced sample was peripheral blood. The chain carries TRBV11-2 and TRBJ1-6; TRBD1 aligns across 9 bases. The CDR3 DNA sequence: TGTGCCAGCAGCAGACAGGGGGAAGAATCCTATAATTCACCCCTCCACTTT. Translating it yields CASSRQGEESYNSPLHF.